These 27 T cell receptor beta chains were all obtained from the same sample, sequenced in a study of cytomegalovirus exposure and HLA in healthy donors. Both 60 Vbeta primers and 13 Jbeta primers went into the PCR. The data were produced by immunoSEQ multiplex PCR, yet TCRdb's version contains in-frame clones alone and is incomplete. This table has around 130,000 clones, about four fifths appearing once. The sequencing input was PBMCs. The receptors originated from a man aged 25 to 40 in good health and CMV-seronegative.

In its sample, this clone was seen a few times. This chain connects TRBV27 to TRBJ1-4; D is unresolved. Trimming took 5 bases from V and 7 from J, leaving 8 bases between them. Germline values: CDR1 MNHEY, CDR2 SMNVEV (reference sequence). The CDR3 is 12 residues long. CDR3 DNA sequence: TGTGCCAGCAGTCTCCCCGGTGAAAAACTGTTTTTT. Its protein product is CASSLPGEKLFF.

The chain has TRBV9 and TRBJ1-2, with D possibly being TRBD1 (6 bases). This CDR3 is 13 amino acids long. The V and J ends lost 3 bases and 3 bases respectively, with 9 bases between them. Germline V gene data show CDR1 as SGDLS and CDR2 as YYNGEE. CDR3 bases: TGTGCCAGCAGCGCCAGGGGCGACTATGGCTACACCTTC. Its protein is CASSARGDYGYTF.

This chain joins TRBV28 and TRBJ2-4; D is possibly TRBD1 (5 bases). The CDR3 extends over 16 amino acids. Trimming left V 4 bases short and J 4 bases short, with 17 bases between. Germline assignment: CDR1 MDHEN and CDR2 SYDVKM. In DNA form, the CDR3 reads TGTGCCAGCAGTTCCTCCTCGGAGACAGAGAAAAACATTCAGTACTTC. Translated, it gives CASSSSSETEKNIQYF. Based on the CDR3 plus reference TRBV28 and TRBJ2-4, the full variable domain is DVKVTQSSRYLVKRTGEKVFLECVQDMDHENMFWYRQDPGLGLRLIYFSYDVKMKEKGDIPEGYSVSREKKERFSLILESASTNQTSMYLCASSSSSETEKNIQYFGAGTRLSVL.

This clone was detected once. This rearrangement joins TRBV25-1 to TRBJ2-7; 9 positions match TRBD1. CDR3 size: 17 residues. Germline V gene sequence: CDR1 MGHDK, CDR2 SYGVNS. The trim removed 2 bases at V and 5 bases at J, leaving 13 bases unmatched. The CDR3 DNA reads TGTGCCAGCAGTGAACCGACCGGGACAGGGCTTGTCCACGAGCAGTACTTC. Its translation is CASSEPTGTGLVHEQYF.

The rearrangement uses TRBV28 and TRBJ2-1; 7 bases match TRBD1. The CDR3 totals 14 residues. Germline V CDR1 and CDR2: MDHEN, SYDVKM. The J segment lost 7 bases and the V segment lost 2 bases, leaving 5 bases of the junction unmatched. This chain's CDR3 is CASSLLQGINEQFF. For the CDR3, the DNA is TGTGCCAGCAGTTTACTACAGGGGATTAATGAGCAGTTCTTC. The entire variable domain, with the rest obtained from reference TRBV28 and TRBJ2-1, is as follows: DVKVTQSSRYLVKRTGEKVFLECVQDMDHENMFWYRQDPGLGLRLIYFSYDVKMKEKGDIPEGYSVSREKKERFSLILESASTNQTSMYLCASSLLQGINEQFFGPGTRLTVL.

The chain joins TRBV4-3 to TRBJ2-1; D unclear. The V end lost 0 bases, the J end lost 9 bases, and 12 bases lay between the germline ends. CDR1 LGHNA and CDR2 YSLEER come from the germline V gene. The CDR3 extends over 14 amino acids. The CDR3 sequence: CASSQDVGSTEQFF. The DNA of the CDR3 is TGCGCCAGCAGCCAAGATGTTGGTAGTACTGAGCAGTTCTTC.

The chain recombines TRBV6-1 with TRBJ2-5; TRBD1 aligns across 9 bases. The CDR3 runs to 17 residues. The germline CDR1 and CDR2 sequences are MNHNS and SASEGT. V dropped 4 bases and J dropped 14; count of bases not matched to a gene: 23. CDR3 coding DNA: TGTGCCAGCAGTGTTAAACCTTTCGGGACAGGGTTGTCGTGGAGATACTTC. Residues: CASSVKPFGTGLSWRYF.

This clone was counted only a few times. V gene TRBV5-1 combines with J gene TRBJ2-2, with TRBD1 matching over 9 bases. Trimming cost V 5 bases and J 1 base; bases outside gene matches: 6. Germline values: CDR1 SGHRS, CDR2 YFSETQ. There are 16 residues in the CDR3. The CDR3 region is CASSSTGQGNTGELFF. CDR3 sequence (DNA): TGCGCCAGCAGTTCGACGGGACAGGGGAACACCGGGGAGCTGTTTTTT.

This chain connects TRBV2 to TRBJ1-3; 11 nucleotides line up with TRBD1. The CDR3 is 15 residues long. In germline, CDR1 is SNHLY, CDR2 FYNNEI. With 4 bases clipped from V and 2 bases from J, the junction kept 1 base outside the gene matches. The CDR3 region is CASSVDRGPGNTIYF. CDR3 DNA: TGTGCCAGCAGTGTGGACAGGGGGCCTGGAAACACCATATATTTT.

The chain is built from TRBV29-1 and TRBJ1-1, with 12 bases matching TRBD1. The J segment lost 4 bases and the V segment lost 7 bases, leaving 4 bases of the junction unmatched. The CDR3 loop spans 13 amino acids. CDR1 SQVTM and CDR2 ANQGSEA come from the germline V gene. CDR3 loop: CSGGTGGVTEAFF. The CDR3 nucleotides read TGCAGCGGGGGGACAGGGGGCGTCACTGAAGCTTTCTTT.

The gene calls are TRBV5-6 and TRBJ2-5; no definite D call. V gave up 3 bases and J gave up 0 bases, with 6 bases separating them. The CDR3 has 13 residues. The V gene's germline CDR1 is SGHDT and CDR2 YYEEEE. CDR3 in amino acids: CASSSPNQETQYF. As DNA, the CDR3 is TGTGCCAGCAGCTCCCCCAACCAAGAGACCCAGTACTTC.

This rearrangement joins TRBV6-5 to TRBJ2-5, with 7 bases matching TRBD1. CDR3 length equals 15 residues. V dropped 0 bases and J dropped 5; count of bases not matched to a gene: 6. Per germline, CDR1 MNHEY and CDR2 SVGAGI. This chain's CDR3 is CASSYSTGIGETQYF. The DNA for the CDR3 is TGTGCCAGCAGTTACTCGACAGGGATCGGTGAGACCCAGTACTTC.

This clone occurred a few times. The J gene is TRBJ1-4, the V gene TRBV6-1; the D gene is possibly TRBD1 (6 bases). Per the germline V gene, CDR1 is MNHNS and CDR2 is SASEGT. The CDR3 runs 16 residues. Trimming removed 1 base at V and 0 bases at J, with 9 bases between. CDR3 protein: CASSEDRVTTNEKLFF. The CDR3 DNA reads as TGTGCCAGCAGTGAAGACAGGGTAACAACTAATGAAAAACTGTTTTTT.

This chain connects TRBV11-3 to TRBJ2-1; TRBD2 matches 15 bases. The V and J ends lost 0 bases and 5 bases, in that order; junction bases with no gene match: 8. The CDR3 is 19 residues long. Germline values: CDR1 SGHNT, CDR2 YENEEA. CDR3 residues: CASSLDPRTSGRADNEQFF. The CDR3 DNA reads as TGTGCCAGCAGCTTAGATCCCCGGACTAGCGGGAGGGCAGACAATGAGCAGTTCTTC.

The CDR3 is CASSNERTDTQYF. The CDR3 DNA is TGTGCCAGCAGCAACGAACGGACAGATACGCAGTATTTT. This chain connects TRBV2 to TRBJ2-3; D remains unclear. Germline lookup yields CDR1 SNHLY and CDR2 FYNNEI. The CDR3 has 13 amino acids. The V end was cut by 6 bases, the J end by 3 bases, with 10 bases between. Full variable domain (outside the CDR3, taken from reference TRBV2 and TRBJ2-3): EPEVTQTPSHQVTQMGQEVILRCVPISNHLYFYWYRQILGQKVEFLVSFYNNEISEKSEIFDDQFSVERPDGSNFTLKIRSTKLEDSAMYFCASSNERTDTQYFGPGTRLTVL.

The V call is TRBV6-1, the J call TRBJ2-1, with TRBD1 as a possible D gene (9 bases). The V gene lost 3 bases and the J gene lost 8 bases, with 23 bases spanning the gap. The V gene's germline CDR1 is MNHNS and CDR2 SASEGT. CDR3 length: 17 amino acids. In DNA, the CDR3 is TGTGCCAGCAGTGACAGGGACAGGGCCACTAGCGGCGATGAGCAGTTCTTC. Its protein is CASSDRDRATSGDEQFF.

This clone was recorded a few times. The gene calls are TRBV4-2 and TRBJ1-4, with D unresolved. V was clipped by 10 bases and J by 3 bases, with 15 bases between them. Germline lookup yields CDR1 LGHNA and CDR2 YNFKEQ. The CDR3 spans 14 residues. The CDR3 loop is CATRGGLSNEKLFF. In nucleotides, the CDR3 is TGTGCCACGCGCGGCGGGTTATCTAATGAAAAACTGTTTTTT.

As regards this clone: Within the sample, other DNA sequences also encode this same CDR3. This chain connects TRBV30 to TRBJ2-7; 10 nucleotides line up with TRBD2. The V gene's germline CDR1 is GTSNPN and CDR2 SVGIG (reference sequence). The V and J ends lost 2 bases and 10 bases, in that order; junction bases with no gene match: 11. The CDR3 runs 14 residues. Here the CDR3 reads CAWSKLAGTVEQYF. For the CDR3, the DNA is TGTGCCTGGAGTAAACTAGCGGGAACGGTTGAACAGTACTTC.

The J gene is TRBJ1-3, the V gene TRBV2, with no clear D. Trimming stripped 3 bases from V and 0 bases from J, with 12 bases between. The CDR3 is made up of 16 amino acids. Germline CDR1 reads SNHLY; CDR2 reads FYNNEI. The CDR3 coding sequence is TGTGCCAGCAGTGATTTTATGGCCTCCTCTGGAAACACCATATATTTT. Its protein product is CASSDFMASSGNTIYF.

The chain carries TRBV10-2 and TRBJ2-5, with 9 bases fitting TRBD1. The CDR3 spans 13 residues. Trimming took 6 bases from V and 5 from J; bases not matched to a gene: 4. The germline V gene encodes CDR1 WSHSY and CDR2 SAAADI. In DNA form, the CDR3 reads TGCGCCAGCAGCCCCGGGACAGGGGAGACCCAGTACTTC. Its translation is CASSPGTGETQYF.

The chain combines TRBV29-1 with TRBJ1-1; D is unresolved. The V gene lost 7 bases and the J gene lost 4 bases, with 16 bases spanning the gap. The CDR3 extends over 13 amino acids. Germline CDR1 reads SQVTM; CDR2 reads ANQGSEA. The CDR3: CSAQTRVGTEAFF. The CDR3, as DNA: TGCAGCGCCCAAACCCGGGTAGGCACTGAAGCTTTCTTT.

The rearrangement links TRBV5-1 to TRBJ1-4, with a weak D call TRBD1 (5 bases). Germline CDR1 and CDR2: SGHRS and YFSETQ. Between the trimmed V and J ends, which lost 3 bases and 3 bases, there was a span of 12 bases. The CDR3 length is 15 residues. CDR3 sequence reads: CASSYLGGANEKLFF. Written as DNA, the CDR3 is TGCGCCAGCAGCTATTTGGGAGGGGCTAATGAAAAACTGTTTTTT.

Written as DNA, the CDR3 is TGTGCTAGTGGTTTTGGACTTGGCTACACCTTC. Translating gives CASGFGLGYTF. The chain recombines TRBV12-5 with TRBJ1-2; no firm D call. The CDR3 covers 11 residues. CDR1 and CDR2 from the germline V gene are LGHNT and FRNRAP. The V gene lost 3 bases and the J gene lost 7 bases, with 6 bases spanning the gap.

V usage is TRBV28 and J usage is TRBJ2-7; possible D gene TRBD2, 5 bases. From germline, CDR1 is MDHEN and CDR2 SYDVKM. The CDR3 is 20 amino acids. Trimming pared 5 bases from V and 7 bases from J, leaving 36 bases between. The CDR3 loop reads CASSLIGPQLPGSQGGEQYF. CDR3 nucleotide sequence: TGTGCCAGCAGTCTCATCGGACCACAATTACCAGGATCCCAAGGCGGGGAGCAGTACTTC.

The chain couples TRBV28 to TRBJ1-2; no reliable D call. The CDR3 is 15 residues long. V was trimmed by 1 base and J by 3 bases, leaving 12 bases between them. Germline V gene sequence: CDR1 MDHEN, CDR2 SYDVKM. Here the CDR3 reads CASSLLEDSYYGYTF. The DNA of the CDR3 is TGTGCCAGCAGTTTATTAGAAGATAGTTACTATGGCTACACCTTC.

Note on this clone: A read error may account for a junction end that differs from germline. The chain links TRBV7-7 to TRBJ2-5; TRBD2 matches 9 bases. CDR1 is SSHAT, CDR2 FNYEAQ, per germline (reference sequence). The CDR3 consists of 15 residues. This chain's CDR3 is CASSLVAGGRETQYF. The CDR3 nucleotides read TGTGCTAGCAGCTTAGTGGCGGGAGGGAGAGAGACCCAGTACTTC.

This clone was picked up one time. This chain's CDR3 is CATSNYNQPQHF. In nucleotides, the CDR3 is TGTGCCACCAGCAACTACAATCAGCCCCAGCATTTT. The chain is built from TRBV15 and TRBJ1-5; D unresolved. The CDR3 is 12 residues long. The germline CDR1 and CDR2 sequences are LNHNV and YYDKDF (reference sequence). Trimming left V 4 bases short and J 3 bases short, with 4 bases between. The whole variable domain, remainder taken from reference TRBV15 and TRBJ1-5, is DAMVIQNPRYQVTQFGKPVTLSCSQTLNHNVMYWYQQKSSQAPKLLFHYYDKDFNNEADTPDNFQSRRPNTSFCFLDIRSPGLGDTAMYLCATSNYNQPQHFGDGTRLSIL.